Listed here are 27 T cell receptor beta chains from one sample, sequenced in a study of shared clonotypes between healthy human individuals. The assay was immunoSEQ multiplex PCR, and TCRdb's table has in-frame clones only and misses some. This table has under 600,000 clones, around 77% appearing once. Material: PBMCs. These receptors were collected from a woman between 40 and 50 years old in good health. Some clones in this sample may be carry-over from other donors' samples.

The chain has TRBV13 and TRBJ2-7; TRBD2 is a possible D gene (6 bases). This CDR3 has 14 amino acids. CDR1 is PRHDT, CDR2 FYEKMQ, per germline (reference sequence). The V and J ends lost 2 bases and 6 bases respectively, with 14 bases between them. CDR3 protein: CASSLRGGTGEQYF. CDR3 bases: TGTGCCAGCAGCTTAAGGGGCGGGACTGGCGAGCAGTACTTC.

The genes are TRBV28 and TRBJ1-5; possible D gene TRBD1, 5 bases. This CDR3 region has 17 residues. Germline loops: CDR1 MDHEN, CDR2 SYDVKM. V gave up 4 bases and J gave up 9 bases, with 25 bases separating them. The chain's CDR3 is CASSSTRRADMSGPQHF. CDR3 nucleotides: TGTGCCAGCAGTTCCACACGTCGGGCGGACATGTCGGGGCCCCAGCATTTT.

CDR3: CASSSGVNTEAFF. The DNA of the CDR3 is TGTGCCAGCAGCTCAGGGGTGAACACTGAAGCTTTCTTT. J is TRBJ1-1 and V is TRBV7-3; possibly TRBD1 for D (6 bases). Deletions cut 4 bases from V and 0 bases from J, with 6 bases between. CDR1 and CDR2 from the germline V gene are SGHTA and FQGTGA. This CDR3 has 13 amino acids.

In DNA, the CDR3 is TGTGCCAGCAGTGATGGAGGGAGCACTGAAGCTTTCTTT. Translating gives CASSDGGSTEAFF. The chain carries TRBV25-1 and TRBJ1-1; D gene uncertain. V lost 3 bases, J lost 4 bases, and 9 bases lay in between. CDR3 length: 13 residues. Germline CDR1 is MGHDK and CDR2 is SYGVNS.

The chain employs TRBV7-9 and TRBJ2-7, with TRBD1 matching over 7 bases. Trimming at V came to 5 bases and at J to 2 bases, leaving 9 bases not matched to a gene. The germline V gene has CDR1 SEHNR and CDR2 FQNEAQ (reference sequence). The CDR3 extends over 15 amino acids. The DNA for the CDR3 is TGTGCCAGCAGCCCCCGGACAGGACCCACCTACGAGCAGTACTTC. This sequence encodes CASSPRTGPTYEQYF.

The J gene is TRBJ2-7, the V gene TRBV6-1, with unresolved D. Germline CDR1 MNHNS, CDR2 SASEGT. The CDR3 covers 15 residues. Between the trimmed V and J ends, which lost 1 base and 3 bases, there was a span of 13 bases. CDR3 bases: TGTGCCAGCAGTGAAGTTCCTACCCAAGACTACGAGCAGTACTTC. This translates into CASSEVPTQDYEQYF.

V and J are TRBV7-3 and TRBJ1-1, with a tentative D call TRBD1 (6 bases). Germline V gene lookup returns CDR1 SGHTA and CDR2 FQGTGA. The CDR3 has 16 amino acids. V was cut by 1 base and J by 5 bases, with 17 bases left in between. The CDR3 spells CASSLNREVPTTEAFF. The CDR3 DNA reads TGTGCCAGCAGCTTAAACAGGGAAGTCCCAACAACTGAAGCTTTCTTT. Together with reference TRBV7-3 and TRBJ1-1, the CDR3 gives the full variable domain: GAGVSQTPSNKVTEKGKYVELRCDPISGHTALYWYRQSLGQGPEFLIYFQGTGAADDSGLPNDRFFAVRPEGSVSTLKIQRTERGDSAVYLCASSLNREVPTTEAFFGQGTRLTVV.

The chain is built from TRBV19 and TRBJ1-5; no firm D call. The CDR3 totals 15 residues. The V gene lost 7 bases and the J gene lost 0 bases, with 13 bases spanning the gap. The germline CDR1 and CDR2 sequences are LNHDA and SQIVND (reference sequence). The CDR3 DNA sequence: TGTGCCAGTAATTTCAACTTCTATAGCAATCAGCCCCAGCATTTT. Protein: CASNFNFYSNQPQHF.

This chain uses TRBV28 with TRBJ2-3, with 12 bases fitting TRBD2. Germline V gene sequence: CDR1 MDHEN, CDR2 SYDVKM. The CDR3 is made up of 18 amino acids. J was trimmed by 2 bases and V by 2 bases; bases with no gene match: 8. CDR3 coding DNA: TGTGCCAGCAGTTTACTAGGGACTAGCGGGTCCAACACAGATACGCAGTATTTT. This sequence encodes CASSLLGTSGSNTDTQYF.

The chain uses TRBV4-2 and TRBJ2-5; the D gene is possibly TRBD1 (8 bases). V was cut by 0 bases and J by 8 bases, with 19 bases left in between. The CDR3 is 16 amino acids. The germline V gene encodes CDR1 LGHNA and CDR2 YNFKEQ. The CDR3 DNA reads TGTGCCAGCAGCCAAGATAGCGGGCAGGGGGCCGATACCCAGTACTTC. As protein: CASSQDSGQGADTQYF.

The J gene is TRBJ1-3, the V gene TRBV7-2, with 8 bases identical to TRBD1. This CDR3 is 16 amino acids long. Germline V gene sequence: CDR1 SGHTA, CDR2 FQGNSA. V gave up 2 bases and J gave up 0 bases; unmatched junction bases: 3. CDR3 loop: CASSLTGGNSGNTIYF. The CDR3 DNA follows: TGTGCCAGCAGCTTAACAGGGGGAAACTCTGGAAACACCATATATTTT.

V is TRBV27 and J is TRBJ2-1, with 11 bases matching TRBD2. Germline V lookup: CDR1 MNHEY, CDR2 SMNVEV (reference sequence). Trimming cost V 3 bases and J 5 bases; bases outside gene matches: 6. The CDR3 extends over 16 amino acids. CDR3: CASSFLAGGLNNEQFF. Here the CDR3 DNA reads TGTGCCAGCAGTTTCCTAGCGGGAGGACTTAACAATGAGCAGTTCTTC.

Note on this clone: Different DNA sequences within this sample yield the same CDR3. The J gene is TRBJ2-1, the V gene TRBV7-9, with 8 bases aligning to TRBD2. CDR3 length equals 16 residues. The germline V gene encodes CDR1 SEHNR and CDR2 FQNEAQ (reference sequence). Trimming cost V 5 bases and J 1 base; bases outside gene matches: 7. The CDR3 region is CASSPRAGASYNEQFF. For the CDR3, the DNA is TGTGCCAGCAGCCCCAGAGCGGGAGCTTCCTACAATGAGCAGTTCTTC.

The chain employs TRBV7-8 and TRBJ2-7; 9 bases agree with TRBD1. This CDR3 has 15 residues. Germline V gene sequence: CDR1 SGHVS, CDR2 FQNEAQ. V lost 6 bases and J lost 0; bases outside the gene matches: 6. CDR3 in DNA: TGTGCCAGCAGGCTGGGACAGGGAGGCTCCTACGAGCAGTACTTC. The encoded protein is CASRLGQGGSYEQYF.

Details on this clone: At the DNA level, this CDR3 is encoded by other sequences in the same sample as well. This chain uses TRBV28 with TRBJ2-7, with D unresolved. Germline CDR1 reads MDHEN; CDR2 reads SYDVKM. Trimming left V 5 bases short and J 0 bases short, with 8 bases between. The CDR3 covers 13 residues. In nucleotides, the CDR3 is TGTGCCAGCAGTCCTCCGAGCTCCTACGAGCAGTACTTC. Translated: CASSPPSSYEQYF.

The chain combines TRBV7-9 with TRBJ1-6; TRBD1 is a possible D gene (6 bases). CDR1 and CDR2 (germline): SEHNR, FQNEAQ (reference sequence). Trimming pared 6 bases from V and 5 bases from J, leaving 11 bases between. This CDR3 comprises 14 residues. The CDR3 protein is CASRPGQNNSPLHF. DNA for the CDR3: TGTGCCAGCAGGCCGGGACAAAATAATTCACCCCTCCACTTT.

The V call is TRBV30, the J call TRBJ1-2; D call uncertain. The germline V and J ends were trimmed by 4 bases and 2 bases, with 5 bases remaining between them. CDR1 is GTSNPN, CDR2 SVGIG, per germline (reference sequence). The CDR3 totals 11 residues. CDR3 region: CAWNRNYGYTF. CDR3 coding DNA: TGTGCCTGGAACAGAAACTATGGCTACACCTTC.

The chain joins TRBV19 to TRBJ2-3; 9 bases are shared with TRBD2. J gave up 15 bases and V 4 bases, and 14 bases lay outside the gene matches. The CDR3 is 14 residues long. Germline V gene lookup returns CDR1 LNHDA and CDR2 SQIVND (reference sequence). CDR3 region: CASSTAQSAGGQYF. DNA of the CDR3: TGTGCCAGTAGTACCGCCCAGTCGGCGGGAGGGCAATATTTT.

This chain joins TRBV19 and TRBJ2-7, with a possible D match to TRBD2 (5 bases). Germline V CDR1 and CDR2: LNHDA, SQIVND (reference sequence). CDR3 length: 12 residues. V was cut by 3 bases and J by 6 bases, with 9 bases left in between. CDR3 bases: TGTGCCAGTAGTATCGGAGGCCGCGAGCAGTACTTC. This encodes CASSIGGREQYF.

This clone was seen ten or more times. This sample includes further DNA sequences coding for the same CDR3. The chain is built from TRBV2 and TRBJ1-5; no clear D. The CDR3 loop spans 14 amino acids. Trimming took off 2 bases at V and 7 bases at J, with 12 bases between the two ends. CDR1 and CDR2 from the germline V gene are SNHLY and FYNNEI. The CDR3 DNA follows: TGTGCCAGCAGTGAAACGTTGTCGGCGCAGCCCCAGCATTTT. Encoded protein: CASSETLSAQPQHF. Full variable domain (missing parts from reference TRBV2 and TRBJ1-5): EPEVTQTPSHQVTQMGQEVILRCVPISNHLYFYWYRQILGQKVEFLVSFYNNEISEKSEIFDDQFSVERPDGSNFTLKIRSTKLEDSAMYFCASSETLSAQPQHFGDGTRLSIL.

Details on this clone: Other DNA sequences within the sample encode an identical CDR3. The chain is built from TRBV7-6 and TRBJ2-7, with 8 bases matching TRBD2. The CDR3 totals 12 residues. V shed 5 bases, J shed 4 bases, and the junction held 1 base outside the gene matches. Per germline, CDR1 SGHVS and CDR2 FNYEAQ. The CDR3 DNA reads as TGTGCCAGCAGCCCGGGGGGGTACGAGCAGTACTTC. It yields the protein CASSPGGYEQYF. Filled out from reference TRBV7-6 and TRBJ2-7, the complete variable domain reads GAGVSQSPRYKVTKRGQDVALRCDPISGHVSLYWYRQALGQGPEFLTYFNYEAQQDKSGLPNDRFSAERPEGSISTLTIQRTEQRDSAMYRCASSPGGYEQYFGPGTRLTVT.

The chain uses TRBV18 and TRBJ2-7; D is unresolved. Trimming shortened V by 4 bases and J by 13 bases, and 23 bases separated the two germline ends. The CDR3 length is 14 residues. Germline assignment: CDR1 KGHSH and CDR2 LQKENI. The CDR3 loop reads CASSLPSTRTERYF. The CDR3 DNA sequence: TGTGCCAGCTCACTTCCGTCGACAAGAACCGAGCGTTACTTC.

The CDR3 nucleotides are TGTGCCAGCAGCCGATACACGACAGGGCCCTATGGCTACACCTTC. Translation: CASSRYTTGPYGYTF. V and J are TRBV5-6 and TRBJ1-2; 7 positions agree with TRBD1. Per germline, CDR1 SGHDT and CDR2 YYEEEE. The CDR3 extends over 15 amino acids. V shed 4 bases and J 4 bases; nucleotides not matched to a gene: 10.

The rearrangement uses TRBV28 and TRBJ1-4; D call uncertain. CDR3 length equals 16 residues. Germline lookup yields CDR1 MDHEN and CDR2 SYDVKM. V dropped 4 bases and J dropped 5 bases, with 17 bases sitting between them. The CDR3 reads CASSSQAGERNEKLFF. DNA of the CDR3: TGTGCCAGCAGTTCCCAGGCCGGGGAGCGGAATGAAAAACTGTTTTTT.

The CDR3 region has the DNA TGTGCCAGCAGCTTGCGGGGGGTGGATGGGCAGTTCTTC. It yields the protein CASSLRGVDGQFF. V usage is TRBV5-6 and J usage is TRBJ2-1; 7 nucleotides line up with TRBD2. Germline V CDR1 and CDR2: SGHDT, YYEEEE. This CDR3 spans 13 amino acids. V was clipped by 1 base and J by 12 bases; unmatched bases: 7. The full variable domain, its missing parts supplied by reference TRBV5-6 and TRBJ2-1, is DAGVTQSPTHLIKTRGQQVTLRCSPKSGHDTVSWYQQALGQGPQFIFQYYEEEERQRGNFPDRFSGHQFPNYSSELNVNALLLGDSALYLCASSLRGVDGQFFGPGTRLTVL.

This clone appeared a few times. Only one base separates this from a far larger clonotype, so it likely reflects a read error. The V call is TRBV28, the J call TRBJ2-7, with 10 bases identical to TRBD2. This CDR3 has 15 residues. Per germline, CDR1 MDHEN and CDR2 SYDVKM. CDR3 sequence: CASSLSPSGSYEQCF. In nucleotides, the CDR3 is TGTGCCAGCAGTTTAAGTCCTAGCGGGAGCTACGAGCAGTGCTTC.

The genes are TRBV27 and TRBJ1-1; 9 positions match TRBD1. This CDR3 is 15 amino acids long. Per germline, CDR1 MNHEY and CDR2 SMNVEV (reference sequence). With V trimmed by 6 bases and J by 5 bases, 10 bases remained unmatched. The CDR3 here is CASRAPTGGWTEAFF. The CDR3 DNA is TGTGCCAGCAGGGCTCCAACAGGGGGCTGGACTGAAGCTTTCTTT.